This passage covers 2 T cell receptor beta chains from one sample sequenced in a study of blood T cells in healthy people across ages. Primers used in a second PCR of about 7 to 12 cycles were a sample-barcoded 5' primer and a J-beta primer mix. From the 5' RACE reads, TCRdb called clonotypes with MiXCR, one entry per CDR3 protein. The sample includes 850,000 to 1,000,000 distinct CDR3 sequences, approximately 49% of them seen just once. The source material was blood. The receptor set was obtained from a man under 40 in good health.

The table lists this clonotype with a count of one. CDR3: CASSLSGTGTLEGGYTF. For the CDR3, the DNA is TGTGCCAGCAGTTTATCCGGGACAGGGACGTTGGAGGGTGGCTACACCTTC. The rearrangement uses TRBV27 and TRBJ1-2; 9 bases agree with TRBD1. The junction had 12 bases not matched to a gene; V was cut back by 0 bases and J by 7 bases. From germline, CDR1 is MNHEY and CDR2 SMNVEV (reference sequence). This CDR3 spans 17 amino acids.

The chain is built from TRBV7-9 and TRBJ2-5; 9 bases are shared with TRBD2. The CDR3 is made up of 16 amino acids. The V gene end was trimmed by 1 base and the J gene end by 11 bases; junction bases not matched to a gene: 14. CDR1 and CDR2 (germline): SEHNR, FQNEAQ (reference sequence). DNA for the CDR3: TGTGCCAGCAGCTTAGAGGCGGGGGGGCTACCCAATGAGCAGTACTTC. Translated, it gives CASSLEAGGLPNEQYF.